This T cell receptor (beta chain) is from a study of blood T cell repertoires in COVID-19. TCRdb keeps only in-frame clones here, not all; method: immunoSEQ multiplex PCR. The sample yields 240,000 or so clones, more than 70% seen once. The material sequenced was peripheral blood. This TCR derives from a man aged 80 or over with acute or convalescent COVID-19.

The CDR3 region has the DNA TGTGCCAGCAGCTTGGGCTCCGGGGGGCGGACCGGGGAGCTGTTTTTT. It is translated as CASSLGSGGRTGELFF. The chain combines TRBV5-6 with TRBJ2-2, with a tentative D call TRBD2 (7 bases). The germline V gene has CDR1 SGHDT and CDR2 YYEEEE. CDR3 length equals 16 residues. Trimming took off 0 bases at V and 5 bases at J, with 14 bases between the two ends.